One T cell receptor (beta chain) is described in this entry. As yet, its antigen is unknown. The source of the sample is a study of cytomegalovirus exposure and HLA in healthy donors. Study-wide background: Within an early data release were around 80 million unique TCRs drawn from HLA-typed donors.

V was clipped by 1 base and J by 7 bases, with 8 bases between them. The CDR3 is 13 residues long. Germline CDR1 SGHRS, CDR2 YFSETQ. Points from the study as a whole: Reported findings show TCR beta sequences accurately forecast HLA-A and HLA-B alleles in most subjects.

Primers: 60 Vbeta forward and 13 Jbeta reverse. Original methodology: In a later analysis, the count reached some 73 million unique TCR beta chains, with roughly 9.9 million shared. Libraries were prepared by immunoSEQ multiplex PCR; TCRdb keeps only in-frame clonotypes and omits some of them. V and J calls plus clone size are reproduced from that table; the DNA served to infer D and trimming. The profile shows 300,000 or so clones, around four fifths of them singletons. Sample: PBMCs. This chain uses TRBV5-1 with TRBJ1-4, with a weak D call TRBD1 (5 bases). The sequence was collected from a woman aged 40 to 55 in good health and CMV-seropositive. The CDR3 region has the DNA TGCGCCAGCAGCTTGTTGGGGGGTGAAAAACTGTTTTTT. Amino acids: CASSLLGGEKLFF.